This T cell receptor (beta chain) appears in the sequencing data of a study of blood T cell repertoires in COVID-19. Across the study: PBMCs, B-cell-depleted T cells, or T cells were the source of the cDNA or gDNA that made up the material.

Enrolled through a virtual design, the participants were between 18 and 89 years of age and came from around 25 US areas. Categorization into cohorts depended on clinical history that participants reported. The CDR3 has 14 residues. From germline, CDR1 is MNHEY and CDR2 SVGAGI. V was clipped by 0 bases and J by 4 bases, with 10 bases between them. Source study methods: Nucleated cell counts were estimated from reference gene primer amplification. Sequencing used immunoSEQ multiplex PCR; TCRdb keeps in-frame clones, though not all of them. The V and J calls and clone size are taken from that table; D and trimming were inferred from the DNA. The table includes 270,000 or so clones, 88% detected once.

The J gene is TRBJ2-7, the V gene TRBV6-5; possibly TRBD2 for D (6 bases). This receptor was identified in a woman in her thirties or forties with acute COVID-19. The material sequenced was PBMCs or T cells enriched from blood (not recorded which). The CDR3 DNA sequence: TGTGCCAGCAGTTACTCCCTTCTAGCGTACGAGCAGTACTTC. This sequence encodes CASSYSLLAYEQYF.